This T cell receptor (beta chain) derives from a study of regulatory T cells in long-lasting Graves disease. V shed 7 bases and J 4 bases; nucleotides not matched to a gene: 11. From germline, CDR1 is SGHKS and CDR2 YYEKEE (reference sequence). This CDR3 contains 16 residues. This clonotype was observed a handful of times. Building of the TCR beta libraries involved iRepertoire HTBI primers and Arm-PCR of CDR3 regions. One entry per CDR3 protein, called by TCRdb with MiXCR from the multiplex PCR reads. The sample lists 400,000 to 500,000 distinct CDR3 sequences, 15% occurring once. Time point described: newly diagnosed GD, antithyroid drugs for less than 3 months. RNA from PBMCs was the source of the TCR library. These sequences were also reported in another study, on T cells in Graves' hyperthyroidism and ophthalmopathy.

The starting material was peripheral blood mononuclear cells (PBMCs), obtained at new diagnosis, from a patient treated with antithyroid drugs. This receptor was identified in a woman younger than 45 with Graves disease. The chain uses TRBV5-5 and TRBJ2-2; TRBD1 agrees at 9 bases. The DNA of the CDR3 is TGTGCCAGCGGACAGGGGCCCTTACCGAGCACCGGGGAGCTGTTTTTT. Encoded protein: CASGQGPLPSTGELFF.